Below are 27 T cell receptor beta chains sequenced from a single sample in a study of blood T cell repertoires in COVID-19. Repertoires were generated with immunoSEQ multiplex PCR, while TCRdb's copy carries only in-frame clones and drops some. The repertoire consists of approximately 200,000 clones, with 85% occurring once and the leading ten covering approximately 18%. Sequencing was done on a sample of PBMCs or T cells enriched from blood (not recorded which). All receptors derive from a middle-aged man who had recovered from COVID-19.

The CDR3 coding sequence is TGTGCCAGCAGCTCCGACTCCCGCTCTGGAAACACCATATATTTT. Amino acid sequence: CASSSDSRSGNTIYF. The chain has TRBV5-4 and TRBJ1-3; D remains ambiguous. Germline CDR1 is SGHNT and CDR2 is YYREEE (reference sequence). Trimming cost V 3 bases and J 0 bases, with 10 bases left between them. CDR3 length: 15 amino acids.

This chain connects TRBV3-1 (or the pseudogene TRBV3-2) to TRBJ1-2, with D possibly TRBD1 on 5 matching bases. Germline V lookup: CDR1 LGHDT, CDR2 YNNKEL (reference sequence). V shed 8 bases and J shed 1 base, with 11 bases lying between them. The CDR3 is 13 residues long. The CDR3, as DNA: TGTGCCAGCCGGGGGGAGGTTAACTATGGCTACACCTTC. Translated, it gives CASRGEVNYGYTF.

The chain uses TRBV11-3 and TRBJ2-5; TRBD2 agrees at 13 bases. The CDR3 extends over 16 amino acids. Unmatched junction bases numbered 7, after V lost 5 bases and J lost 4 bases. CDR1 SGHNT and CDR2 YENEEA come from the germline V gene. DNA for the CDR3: TGTGCCAGCAGCGCTGGACTAGCGGGAGCCCGAGAGACCCAGTACTTC. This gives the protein CASSAGLAGARETQYF.

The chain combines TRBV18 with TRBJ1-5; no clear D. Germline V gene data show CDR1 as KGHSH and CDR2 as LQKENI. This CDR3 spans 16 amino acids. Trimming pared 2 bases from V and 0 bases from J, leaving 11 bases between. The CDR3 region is CASSPRSDYSNQPQHF. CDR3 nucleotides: TGTGCCAGCTCACCAAGGTCCGACTATAGCAATCAGCCCCAGCATTTT.

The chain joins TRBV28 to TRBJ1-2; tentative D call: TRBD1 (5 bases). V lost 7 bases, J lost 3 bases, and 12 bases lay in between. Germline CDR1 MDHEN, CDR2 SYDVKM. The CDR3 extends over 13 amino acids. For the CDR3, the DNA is TGTGCCAGCACCTCGGGGGGGGACTATGGCTACACCTTC. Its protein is CASTSGGDYGYTF.

The DNA for the CDR3 is TGCGCCAGCAGCCAAGATACGAGGAAACTAGCGGATTTCTCCTACGAGCAGTACTTC. It yields the protein CASSQDTRKLADFSYEQYF. V usage is TRBV4-1 and J usage is TRBJ2-7, with 8 nucleotides matching TRBD2. V was clipped by 0 bases and J by 0 bases; unmatched bases: 13. There are 19 residues in the CDR3. CDR1 is MGHRA and CDR2 is YSYEKL in the germline V gene.

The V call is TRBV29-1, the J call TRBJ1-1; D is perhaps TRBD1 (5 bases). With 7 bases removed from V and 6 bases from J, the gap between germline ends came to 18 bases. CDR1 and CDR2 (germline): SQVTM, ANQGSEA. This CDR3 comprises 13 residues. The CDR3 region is CSAPLGGSAEAFF. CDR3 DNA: TGCAGCGCCCCACTGGGGGGATCCGCTGAAGCTTTCTTT.

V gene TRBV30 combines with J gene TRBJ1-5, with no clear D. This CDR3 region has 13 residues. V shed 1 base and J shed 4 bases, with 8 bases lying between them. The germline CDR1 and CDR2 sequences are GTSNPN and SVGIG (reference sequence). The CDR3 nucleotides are TGTGCCTGGAGTGGGCAGGAAAATCAGCCCCAGCATTTT. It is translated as CAWSGQENQPQHF.

The CDR3 DNA reads as TGTGCCAGCAGCTTTCCGGGGGTCGGGGAGCTGTTTTTT. Amino acids: CASSFPGVGELFF. The gene calls are TRBV5-4 and TRBJ2-2, with D possibly TRBD2 on 6 matching bases. In germline, CDR1 is SGHNT, CDR2 YYREEE (reference sequence). V lost 2 bases and J 7 bases, leaving 9 bases between the germline ends. This CDR3 has 13 residues.

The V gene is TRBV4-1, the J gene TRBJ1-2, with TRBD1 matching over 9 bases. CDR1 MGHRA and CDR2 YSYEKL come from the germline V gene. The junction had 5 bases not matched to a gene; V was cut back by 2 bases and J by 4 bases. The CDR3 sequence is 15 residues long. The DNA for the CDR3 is TGCGCCAGCAGCCAACGGGGACAGGGAGTCTATGGCTACACCTTC. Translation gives CASSQRGQGVYGYTF.

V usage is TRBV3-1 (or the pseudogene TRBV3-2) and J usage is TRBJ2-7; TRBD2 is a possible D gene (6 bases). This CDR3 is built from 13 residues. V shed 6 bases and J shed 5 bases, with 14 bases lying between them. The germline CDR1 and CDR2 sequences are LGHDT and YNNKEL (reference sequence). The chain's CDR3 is CASSLTWGDEQYF. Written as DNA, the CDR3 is TGTGCCAGCAGTCTCACCTGGGGGGACGAGCAGTACTTC.

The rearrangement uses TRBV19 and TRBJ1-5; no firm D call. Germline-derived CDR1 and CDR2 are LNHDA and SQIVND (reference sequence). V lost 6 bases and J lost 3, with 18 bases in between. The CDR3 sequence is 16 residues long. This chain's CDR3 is CASSLHWAQYNQPQHF. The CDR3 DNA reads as TGTGCCAGTAGCCTCCACTGGGCGCAATACAATCAGCCCCAGCATTTT.

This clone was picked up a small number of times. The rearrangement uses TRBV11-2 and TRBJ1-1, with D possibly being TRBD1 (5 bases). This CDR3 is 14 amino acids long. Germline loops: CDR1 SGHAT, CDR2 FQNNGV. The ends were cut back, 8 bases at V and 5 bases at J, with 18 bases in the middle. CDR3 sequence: CASSREIVGTEAFF. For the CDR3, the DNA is TGTGCCAGCTCCAGGGAAATAGTAGGGACTGAAGCTTTCTTT. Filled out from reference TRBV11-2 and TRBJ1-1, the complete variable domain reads EAGVAQSPRYKIIEKRQSVAFWCNPISGHATLYWYQQILGQGPKLLIQFQNNGVVDDSQLPKDRFSAERLKGVDSTLKIQPAKLEDSAVYLCASSREIVGTEAFFGQGTRLTVV.

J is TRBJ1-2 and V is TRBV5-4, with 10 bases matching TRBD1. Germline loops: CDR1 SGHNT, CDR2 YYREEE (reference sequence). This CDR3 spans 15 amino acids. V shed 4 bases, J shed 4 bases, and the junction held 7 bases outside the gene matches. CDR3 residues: CASSSGQGEPYGYTF. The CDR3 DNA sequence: TGTGCCAGCAGCAGCGGACAGGGGGAGCCCTATGGCTACACCTTC.

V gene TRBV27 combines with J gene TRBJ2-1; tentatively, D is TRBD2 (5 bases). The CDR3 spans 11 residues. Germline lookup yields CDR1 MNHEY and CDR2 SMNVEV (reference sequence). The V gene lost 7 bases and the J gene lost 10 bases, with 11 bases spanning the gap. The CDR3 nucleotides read TGTGCCAGCACCACTAGAAACGAGCAGTTCTTC. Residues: CASTTRNEQFF.

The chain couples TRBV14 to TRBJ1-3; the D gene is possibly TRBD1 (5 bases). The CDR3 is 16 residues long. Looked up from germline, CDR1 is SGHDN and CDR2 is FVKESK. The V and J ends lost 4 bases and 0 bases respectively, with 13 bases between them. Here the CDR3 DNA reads TGTGCCAGCAGCCCCCTCCCCGGGGGCTCTGGAAACACCATATATTTT. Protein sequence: CASSPLPGGSGNTIYF.

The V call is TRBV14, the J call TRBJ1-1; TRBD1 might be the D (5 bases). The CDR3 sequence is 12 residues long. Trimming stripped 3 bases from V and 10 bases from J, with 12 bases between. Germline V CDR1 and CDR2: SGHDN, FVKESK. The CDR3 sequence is CASSQGGLVAFF. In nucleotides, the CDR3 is TGTGCCAGCAGCCAGGGGGGTTTAGTAGCTTTCTTT.

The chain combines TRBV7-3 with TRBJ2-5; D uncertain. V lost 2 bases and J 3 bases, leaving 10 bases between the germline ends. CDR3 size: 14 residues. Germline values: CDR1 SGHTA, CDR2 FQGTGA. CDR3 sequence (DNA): TGTGCCAGCAGCTTAGGGCCCCAGAAAGAGACCCAGTACTTC. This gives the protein CASSLGPQKETQYF.

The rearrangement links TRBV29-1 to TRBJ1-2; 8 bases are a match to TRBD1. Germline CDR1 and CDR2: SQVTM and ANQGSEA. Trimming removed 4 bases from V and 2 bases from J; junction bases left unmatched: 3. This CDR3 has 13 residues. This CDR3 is CSVVNRGNYGYTF. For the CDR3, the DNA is TGCAGCGTTGTAAACAGGGGGAACTATGGCTACACCTTC. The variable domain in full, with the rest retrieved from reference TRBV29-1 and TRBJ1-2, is SAVISQKPSRDICQRGTSLTIQCQVDSQVTMMFWYRQQPGQSLTLIATANQGSEATYESGFVIDKFPISRPNLTFSTLTVSNMSPEDSSIYLCSVVNRGNYGYTFGSGTRLTVV.

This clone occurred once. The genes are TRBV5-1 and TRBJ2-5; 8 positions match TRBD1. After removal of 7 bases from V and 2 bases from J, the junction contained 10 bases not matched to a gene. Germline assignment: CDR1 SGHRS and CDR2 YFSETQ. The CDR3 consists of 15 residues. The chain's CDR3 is CASFEGTGGQETQYF. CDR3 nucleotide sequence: TGCGCCAGCTTCGAGGGGACAGGAGGACAAGAGACCCAGTACTTC.

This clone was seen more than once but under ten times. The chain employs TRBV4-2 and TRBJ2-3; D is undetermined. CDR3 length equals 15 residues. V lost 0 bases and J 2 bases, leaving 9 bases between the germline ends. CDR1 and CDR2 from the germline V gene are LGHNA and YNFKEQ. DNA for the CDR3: TGTGCCAGCAGCCAAGATAGAGGAGCCACAGATACGCAGTATTTT. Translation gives CASSQDRGATDTQYF.

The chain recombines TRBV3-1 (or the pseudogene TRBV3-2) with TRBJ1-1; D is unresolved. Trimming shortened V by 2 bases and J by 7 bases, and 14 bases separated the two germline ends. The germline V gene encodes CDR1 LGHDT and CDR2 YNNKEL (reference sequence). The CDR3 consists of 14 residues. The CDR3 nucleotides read TGTGCCAGCAGCCAATTTGGTATGGCAAATGAAGCTTTCTTT. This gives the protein CASSQFGMANEAFF.

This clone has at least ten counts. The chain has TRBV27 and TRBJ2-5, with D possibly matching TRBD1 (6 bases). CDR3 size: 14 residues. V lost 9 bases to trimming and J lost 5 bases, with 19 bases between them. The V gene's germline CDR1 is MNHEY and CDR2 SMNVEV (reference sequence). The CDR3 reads CARGNREGKETQYF. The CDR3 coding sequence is TGTGCCAGGGGAAACAGGGAAGGGAAGGAGACCCAGTACTTC.

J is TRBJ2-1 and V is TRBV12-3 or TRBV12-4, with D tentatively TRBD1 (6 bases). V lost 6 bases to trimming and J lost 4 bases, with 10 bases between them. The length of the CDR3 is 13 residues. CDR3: CASSPQGYNEQFF. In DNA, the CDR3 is TGTGCCAGCAGCCCGCAGGGGTACAATGAGCAGTTCTTC.

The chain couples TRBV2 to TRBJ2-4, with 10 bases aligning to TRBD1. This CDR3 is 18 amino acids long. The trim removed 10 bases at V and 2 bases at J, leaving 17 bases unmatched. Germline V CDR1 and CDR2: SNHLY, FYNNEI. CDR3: CAIPLFRDRGLPKNIQYF. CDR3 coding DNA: TGTGCCATCCCTCTCTTCCGGGACAGGGGATTGCCCAAAAACATTCAGTACTTC.

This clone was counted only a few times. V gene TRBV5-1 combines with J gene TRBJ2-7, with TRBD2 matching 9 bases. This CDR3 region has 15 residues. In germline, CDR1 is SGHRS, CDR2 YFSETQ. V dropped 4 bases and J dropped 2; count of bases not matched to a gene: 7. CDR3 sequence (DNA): TGCGCCAGCAGCCCTTCGGCGGGAGGGACCTACGAGCAGTACTTC. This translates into CASSPSAGGTYEQYF.

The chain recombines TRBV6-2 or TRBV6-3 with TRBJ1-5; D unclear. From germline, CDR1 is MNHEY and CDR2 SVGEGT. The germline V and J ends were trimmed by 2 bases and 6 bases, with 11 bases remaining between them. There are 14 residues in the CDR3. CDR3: CASSYGQVTQPQHF. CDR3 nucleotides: TGTGCCAGCAGTTACGGGCAGGTCACTCAGCCCCAGCATTTT.